Presented here are 27 T cell receptor beta chains from one specimen sequenced in a study of CD8+CD57+ T cells in acquired aplastic anemia. Genomic DNA templated the TCR beta VDJ and CDR3 profiling. MiXCR, applied by TCRdb to the reads, yields one record per CDR3 protein. The sample contains roughly 240,000 distinct CDR3 sequences, roughly half of which appear only once. Individuals selected for sequencing had exhibited CD8+CD57+ cell expansion on flow cytometry. What was sequenced was sorted CD4+, CD8+, or CD8+CD57+ T cells (not recorded which) from PBMCs. The receptors derive from a human donor with aplastic anemia.

CDR3 amino acids: CASSIQQGSYEQYF. The CDR3 DNA reads TGTGCCAGTAGTATACAACAGGGTTCCTACGAGCAGTACTTC. The rearrangement joins TRBV19 to TRBJ2-7; D is perhaps TRBD1 (6 bases). The CDR3 extends over 14 amino acids. Germline values: CDR1 LNHDA, CDR2 SQIVND (reference sequence). V dropped 2 bases and J dropped 1 base, with 9 bases sitting between them.

This clonotype was seen only once. The V gene is TRBV6-1, the J gene TRBJ1-4; no clear D. The CDR3 extends over 14 amino acids. Germline V gives CDR1 MNHNS, CDR2 SASEGT. V was cut by 6 bases and J by 7 bases, with 15 bases left in between. In nucleotides, the CDR3 is TGTGCCAGCAGCGAAAACGGTGTTTTTGAAAAACTGTTTTTT. Protein product: CASSENGVFEKLFF.

This clonotype was seen at least ten times. The rearrangement joins TRBV7-6 to TRBJ2-3; tentatively, D is TRBD1 or TRBD2 (5 bases each). The V gene's germline CDR1 is SGHVS and CDR2 FNYEAQ. Trimming cost V 5 bases and J 4 bases, with 16 bases left between them. The CDR3 consists of 15 residues. DNA of the CDR3: TGTGCCAGCAGCCGGAGCGAGGGCAGGGCAGATACGCAGTATTTT. It codes for CASSRSEGRADTQYF.

The chain uses TRBV29-1 and TRBJ2-5; 9 bases match TRBD1. The CDR3 is 13 residues long. The trim removed 8 bases at V and 1 base at J, leaving 5 bases unmatched. The germline V gene has CDR1 SQVTM and CDR2 ANQGSEA. CDR3 residues: CSQATGGQETQYF. For the CDR3, the DNA is TGCAGCCAAGCGACAGGGGGCCAAGAGACCCAGTACTTC.

In regard to this clonotype: Just one base apart from a much larger clone, this may be a read error. The gene calls are TRBV20-1 and TRBJ2-7; TRBD2 might be the D (6 bases). This CDR3 is 17 amino acids long. The V gene's germline CDR1 is DFQATT and CDR2 SNEGSKA (reference sequence). V was trimmed by 0 bases and J by 6 bases, leaving 24 bases between them. The CDR3 sequence is CSARDYLASLGVREQYF. Written as DNA, the CDR3 is TGCAGTGCTAGAGATTACCTAGCGAGCCTCGGGGTACGCGAGCAGTACTTC.

This clonotype was seen more than once but under ten times. The chain joins TRBV2 to TRBJ1-5; no clear D gene. Germline loops: CDR1 SNHLY, CDR2 FYNNEI. The CDR3 length is 13 residues. V lost 5 bases, J lost 6 bases, and 11 bases lay in between. The CDR3 sequence: CASSLTGSQPQHF. The CDR3 DNA sequence: TGTGCCAGCAGTTTAACGGGGTCTCAGCCCCAGCATTTT.

This sequence joins TRBV27 and TRBJ1-2; maybe TRBD1 (5 bases). Germline V gene data show CDR1 as MNHEY and CDR2 as SMNVEV (reference sequence). Trimming took 5 bases from V and 0 from J, leaving 16 bases between them. This CDR3 is built from 16 residues. The CDR3, as DNA: TGTGCCAGCAGTATGCCAAGTAAGGGACCTAACTATGGCTACACCTTC. It is translated as CASSMPSKGPNYGYTF.

V usage is TRBV12-3 or TRBV12-4 and J usage is TRBJ2-1, with 12 bases identical to TRBD2. This CDR3 comprises 18 residues. V lost 0 bases, J lost 5 bases, and 8 bases stayed unmatched. CDR3 sequence reads: CASSLAPGLAGLDNEQFF. Written as DNA, the CDR3 is TGTGCCAGCAGTTTAGCGCCAGGACTAGCGGGGCTAGACAATGAGCAGTTCTTC.

The table lists this clonotype with many counts. The V and J genes are TRBV5-6 and TRBJ1-1; D is unclear. Germline CDR1 and CDR2: SGHDT and YYEEEE. With 2 bases removed from V and 1 base from J, the gap between germline ends came to 9 bases. This CDR3 spans 14 amino acids. The CDR3 coding sequence is TGTGCCAGCAGCTTTGGAAATGGGAACACTGAAGCTTTCTTT. Translation: CASSFGNGNTEAFF.

This clonotype came up once. Germline and junction disagree at one end, which may indicate a read error. The V call is TRBV12-3 or TRBV12-4, the J call TRBJ2-7; D gene unclear. There are 10 residues in the CDR3. CDR3 coding DNA: TGTGCCAGCAGCTTATACGGGCAGTACTTC. It codes for CASSLYGQYF.

This chain links TRBV12-3 or TRBV12-4 with TRBJ2-1; D possibly corresponds to TRBD2 (6 bases). The CDR3 covers 15 residues. Trimming left V 10 bases short and J 7 bases short, with 23 bases between. This CDR3 reads CANIGTGGNRNEQFF. For the CDR3, the DNA is TGTGCCAACATCGGAACCGGGGGAAACCGGAATGAGCAGTTCTTC.

This clonotype was seen a single time. This rearrangement joins TRBV7-2 to TRBJ2-7, with D maybe TRBD1 (6 bases). Germline V gene sequence: CDR1 SGHTA, CDR2 FQGNSA. Deletions cut 5 bases from V and 1 base from J, with 12 bases between. This CDR3 is built from 14 residues. CDR3 DNA sequence: TGTGCCAGCAGCCGGGACACCTATTCCTACGAGCAGTACTTC. It encodes CASSRDTYSYEQYF.

This clonotype showed up many times. The chain uses TRBV12-3 or TRBV12-4 and TRBJ2-7, with 12 bases matching TRBD2. Germline trimming cut 5 bases from V and 3 bases from J; bases unmatched to any gene: 8. The CDR3 sequence is 16 residues long. The CDR3 region has the DNA TGTGCCAGCAGTCCGCAGACTAGCGGGGGACTCTACGAGCAGTACTTC. Protein product: CASSPQTSGGLYEQYF.

This clonotype was counted many times. The rearrangement links TRBV7-3 to TRBJ2-3, with a possible D match to TRBD2 (6 bases). Germline lookup yields CDR1 SGHTA and CDR2 FQGTGA. V was shortened by 2 bases and J by 3 bases, with 9 bases between the two germline ends. This CDR3 comprises 14 residues. The CDR3 DNA sequence: TGTGCCAGCAGCTTAGGGAGGCCGACAGATACGCAGTATTTT. It yields the protein CASSLGRPTDTQYF.

This clonotype has at least ten counts. V is TRBV29-1 and J is TRBJ2-7; 9 bases are shared with TRBD1. Trimming took 2 bases from V and 6 from J; bases not matched to a gene: 8. CDR3 size: 14 residues. Germline CDR1 is SQVTM and CDR2 is ANQGSEA. For the CDR3, the DNA is TGCAGCGTTGAAAGGGGACAGGGCCCTTTCGAGCAGTACTTC. It codes for CSVERGQGPFEQYF.

This clonotype was seen ten or more times. The chain joins TRBV9 to TRBJ1-1, with 8 bases that match TRBD1. CDR1 is SGDLS and CDR2 is YYNGEE in the germline V gene. After removal of 3 bases from V and 9 bases from J, the junction contained 4 bases not matched to a gene. CDR3 size: 12 residues. CDR3 sequence reads: CASSGRQGKAFF. Here the CDR3 DNA reads TGTGCCAGCAGCGGGCGACAGGGGAAAGCTTTCTTT.

This clonotype has only a few counts. J is TRBJ1-5 and V is TRBV24-1; D uncertain. CDR3 length: 12 amino acids. V was cut by 9 bases and J by 9 bases, with 14 bases left in between. CDR1 and CDR2 from the germline V gene are KGHDR and SFDVKD. The CDR3 DNA is TGTGCCACCGGCCAAGCGGGGAGGCCCCAGCATTTT. Translating gives CATGQAGRPQHF.

The chain couples TRBV7-9 to TRBJ2-1, with 12 bases aligning to TRBD2. The germline V gene has CDR1 SEHNR and CDR2 FQNEAQ (reference sequence). The CDR3 has 16 residues. V shed 7 bases, J shed 8 bases, and the junction held 12 bases outside the gene matches. The CDR3 sequence: CASNTRLAGVWYEQFF. The CDR3 coding sequence is TGTGCCAGCAACACGAGACTAGCGGGGGTTTGGTATGAGCAGTTCTTC.

This clonotype showed up just once. The J gene is TRBJ2-7, the V gene TRBV11-2; D not resolved. The CDR3 consists of 13 residues. Germline CDR1 is SGHAT and CDR2 is FQNNGV. V lost 5 bases, J lost 3 bases, and 11 bases lay in between. As DNA, the CDR3 is TGTGCCAGCAGCCAAGGCCGTGGCTACGAGCAGTACTTC. Translating gives CASSQGRGYEQYF.

The V call is TRBV7-6, the J call TRBJ2-1; 8 nucleotides match TRBD1. Losses at the gene ends were 5 bases for V and 13 bases for J; bases not matched to a gene: 4. Germline V gives CDR1 SGHVS, CDR2 FNYEAQ. This CDR3 has 11 amino acids. In DNA, the CDR3 is TGTGCCAGCAGCGCCGGGACAGGACAGTTCTTC. Protein: CASSAGTGQFF. The variable domain in full, completed from reference TRBV7-6 and TRBJ2-1, reads GAGVSQSPRYKVTKRGQDVALRCDPISGHVSLYWYRQALGQGPEFLTYFNYEAQQDKSGLPNDRFSAERPEGSISTLTIQRTEQRDSAMYRCASSAGTGQFFGPGTRLTVL.

In its sample, this clonotype was seen a few times. The chain employs TRBV6-5 and TRBJ2-7; D not certain. Germline V CDR1 and CDR2: MNHEY, SVGAGI. The CDR3 loop spans 14 amino acids. The ends were cut back, 4 bases at V and 3 bases at J, with 13 bases in the middle. Written as DNA, the CDR3 is TGTGCCAGCAGTTCTAACCCCTCCCTCTACGAGCAGTACTTC. This encodes CASSSNPSLYEQYF.

This clonotype showed up just a few times. The chain joins TRBV15 to TRBJ1-2; D is perhaps TRBD1 (5 bases). CDR1 and CDR2 from the germline V gene are LNHNV and YYDKDF (reference sequence). With 1 base removed from V and 6 bases from J, the gap between germline ends came to 12 bases. The CDR3 has 14 amino acids. CDR3 nucleotides: TGTGCCACCAGCAGAGGTCGACAGTGGAATGGCTACACCTTC. Amino acid sequence: CATSRGRQWNGYTF.

With regard to this clonotype: No DNA is shown, since the ends of the CDR3 on it are uncertain; the CDR3 is the one TCRdb lists. CDR3 loop: CSVEIGGLGPLSLRQQPERGGYTF. The chain links TRBV29-1 to TRBJ1-2; the table calls TRBD1, which could not be checked here. Germline V gene data show CDR1 as SQVTM and CDR2 as ANQGSEA. The CDR3 totals 24 residues, both ends included.

A remark on this clonotype: This may be a read error: a much more frequent sequence differs by one nucleotide. The final CDR3 position lacks the conserved phenylalanine or tryptophan, pointing to a likely read error. The V call is TRBV7-9, the J call TRBJ2-2, with 8 bases that match TRBD1. Germline V gene sequence: CDR1 SEHNR, CDR2 FQNEAQ (reference sequence). This CDR3 contains 14 residues. The V and J ends lost 5 bases and 6 bases, in that order; junction bases with no gene match: 5. CDR3 nucleotide sequence: TGTGCCAGCAGCGAACCGACAGGGGCCGGGGAGCTGTTTCTT. Translation gives CASSEPTGAGELFL.

CDR3 sequence: CASRGLAGGRGYNEQFF. As DNA, the CDR3 is TGTGCCAGCAGGGGACTAGCGGGAGGACGGGGATACAATGAGCAGTTCTTC. This chain links TRBV2 with TRBJ2-1; 15 bases line up with TRBD2. Germline V gene data show CDR1 as SNHLY and CDR2 as FYNNEI. J was trimmed by 4 bases and V by 6 bases; bases with no gene match: 7. The CDR3 extends over 17 amino acids.

A remark on this clonotype: Possible read error: a much larger clone is one base away. The chain combines TRBV6-1 with TRBJ2-7; 9 nucleotides line up with TRBD2. Germline CDR1 MNHNS, CDR2 SASEGT. The CDR3 consists of 14 residues. V lost 1 base to trimming and J lost 7 bases; unmatched junction nucleotides: 5. In DNA, the CDR3 is TGTGCCAGCAGTGAAGGCGGGGGGGCCGGGGAGCAGTACTTC. Translating it yields CASSEGGGAGEQYF.

This clonotype was detected a few times. V and J are TRBV19 and TRBJ1-1, with TRBD1 identical over 7 bases. CDR1 LNHDA and CDR2 SQIVND come from the germline V gene (reference sequence). V lost 3 bases and J lost 3; bases outside the gene matches: 7. CDR3 length equals 15 residues. DNA of the CDR3: TGTGCCAGTAGTATGGACCGGGACAGCGACACTGAAGCTTTCTTT. The encoded protein is CASSMDRDSDTEAFF.